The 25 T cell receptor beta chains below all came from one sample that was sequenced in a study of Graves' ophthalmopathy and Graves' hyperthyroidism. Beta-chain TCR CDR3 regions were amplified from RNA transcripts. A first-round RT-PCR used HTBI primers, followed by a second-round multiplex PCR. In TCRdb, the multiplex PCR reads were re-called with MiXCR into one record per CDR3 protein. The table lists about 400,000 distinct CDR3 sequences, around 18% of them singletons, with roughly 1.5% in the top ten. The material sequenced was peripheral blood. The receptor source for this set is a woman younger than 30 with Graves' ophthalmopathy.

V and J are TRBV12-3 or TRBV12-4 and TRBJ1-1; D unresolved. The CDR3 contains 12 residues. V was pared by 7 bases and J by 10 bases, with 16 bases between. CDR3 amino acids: CASTDVPAAAFF. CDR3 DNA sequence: TGTGCCAGCACCGACGTTCCGGCGGCAGCTTTCTTT.

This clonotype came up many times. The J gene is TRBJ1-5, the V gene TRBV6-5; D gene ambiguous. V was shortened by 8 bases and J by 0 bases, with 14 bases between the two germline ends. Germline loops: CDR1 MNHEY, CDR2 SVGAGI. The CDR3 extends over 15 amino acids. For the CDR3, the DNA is TGTGCCAGCCGGACCCAGACAAATAGCAATCAGCCCCAGCATTTT. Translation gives CASRTQTNSNQPQHF.

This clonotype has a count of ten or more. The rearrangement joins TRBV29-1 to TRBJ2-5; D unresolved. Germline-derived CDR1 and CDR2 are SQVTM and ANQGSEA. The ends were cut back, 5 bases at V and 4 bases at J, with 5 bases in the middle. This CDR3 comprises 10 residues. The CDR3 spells CSVFSETQYF. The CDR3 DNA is TGCAGCGTTTTTTCAGAGACCCAGTACTTC.

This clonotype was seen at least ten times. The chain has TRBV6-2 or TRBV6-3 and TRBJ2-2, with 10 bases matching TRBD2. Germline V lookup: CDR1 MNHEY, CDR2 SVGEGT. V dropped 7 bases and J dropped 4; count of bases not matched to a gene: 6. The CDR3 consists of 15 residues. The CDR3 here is CASIKREGFTGELFF. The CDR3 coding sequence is TGTGCCAGCATCAAGCGGGAGGGATTCACCGGGGAGCTGTTTTTT.

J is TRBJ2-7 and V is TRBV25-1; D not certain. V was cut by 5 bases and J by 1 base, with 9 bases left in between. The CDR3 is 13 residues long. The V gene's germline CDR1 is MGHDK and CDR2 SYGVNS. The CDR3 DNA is TGTGCCAGCAGTAGCGTGGGGTCCTACGAGCAGTACTTC. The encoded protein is CASSSVGSYEQYF.

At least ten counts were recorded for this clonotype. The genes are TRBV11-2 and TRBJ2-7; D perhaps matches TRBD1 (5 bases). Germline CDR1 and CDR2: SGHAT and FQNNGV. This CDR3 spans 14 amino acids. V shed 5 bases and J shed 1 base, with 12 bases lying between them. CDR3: CASSMSRESYEQYF. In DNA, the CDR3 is TGTGCCAGCAGCATGAGCAGGGAATCCTACGAGCAGTACTTC. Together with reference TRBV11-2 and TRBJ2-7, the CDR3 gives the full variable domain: EAGVAQSPRYKIIEKRQSVAFWCNPISGHATLYWYQQILGQGPKLLIQFQNNGVVDDSQLPKDRFSAERLKGVDSTLKIQPAKLEDSAVYLCASSMSRESYEQYFGPGTRLTVT.

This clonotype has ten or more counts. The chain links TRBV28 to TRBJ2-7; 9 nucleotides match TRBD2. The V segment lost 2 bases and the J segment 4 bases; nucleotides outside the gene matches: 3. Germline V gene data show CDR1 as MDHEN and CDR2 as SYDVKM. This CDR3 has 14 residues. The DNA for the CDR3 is TGTGCCAGCAGTTTACAGCGGGAGGAGTACGAGCAGTACTTC. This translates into CASSLQREEYEQYF.

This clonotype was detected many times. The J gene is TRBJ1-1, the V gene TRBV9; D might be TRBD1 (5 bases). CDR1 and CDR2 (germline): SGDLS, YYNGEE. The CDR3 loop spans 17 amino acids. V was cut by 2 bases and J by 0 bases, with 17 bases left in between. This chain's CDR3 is CASSVGPRTFVNTEAFF. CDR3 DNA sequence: TGTGCCAGCAGCGTGGGACCCAGGACATTTGTGAACACTGAAGCTTTCTTT.

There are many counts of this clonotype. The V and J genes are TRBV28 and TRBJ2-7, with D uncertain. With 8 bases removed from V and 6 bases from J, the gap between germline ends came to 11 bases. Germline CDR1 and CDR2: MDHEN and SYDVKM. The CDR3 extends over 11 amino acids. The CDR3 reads CASDKGGEQYF. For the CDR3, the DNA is TGTGCCAGCGACAAGGGTGGCGAGCAGTACTTC.

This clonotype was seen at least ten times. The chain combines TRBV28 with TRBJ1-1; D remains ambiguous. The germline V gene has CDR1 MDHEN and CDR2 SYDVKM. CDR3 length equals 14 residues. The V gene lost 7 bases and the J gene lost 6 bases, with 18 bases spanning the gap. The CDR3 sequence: CASIRIGGLAEAFF. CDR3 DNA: TGTGCCAGCATCCGAATTGGAGGTTTGGCTGAAGCTTTCTTT.

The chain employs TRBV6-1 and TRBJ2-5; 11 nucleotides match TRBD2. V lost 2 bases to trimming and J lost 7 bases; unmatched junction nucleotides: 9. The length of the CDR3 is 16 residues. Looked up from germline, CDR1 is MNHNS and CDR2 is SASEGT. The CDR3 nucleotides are TGTGCCAGCAGTGAAAGTAGCGGGAGGGCCGGATGGACCCAGTACTTC. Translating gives CASSESSGRAGWTQYF.

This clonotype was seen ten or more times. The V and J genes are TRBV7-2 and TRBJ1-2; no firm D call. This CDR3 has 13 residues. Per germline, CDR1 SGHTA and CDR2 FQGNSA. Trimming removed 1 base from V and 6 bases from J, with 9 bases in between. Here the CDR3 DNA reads TGTGCCAGCAGCTTAGTTCAATCTGATGGCTACACCTTC. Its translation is CASSLVQSDGYTF.

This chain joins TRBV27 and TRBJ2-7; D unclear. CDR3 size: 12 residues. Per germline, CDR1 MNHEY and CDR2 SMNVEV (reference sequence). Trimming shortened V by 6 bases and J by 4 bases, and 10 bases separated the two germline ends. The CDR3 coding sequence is TGTGCCAGCAGGATAAATAAATACGAGCAGTACTTC. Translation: CASRINKYEQYF.

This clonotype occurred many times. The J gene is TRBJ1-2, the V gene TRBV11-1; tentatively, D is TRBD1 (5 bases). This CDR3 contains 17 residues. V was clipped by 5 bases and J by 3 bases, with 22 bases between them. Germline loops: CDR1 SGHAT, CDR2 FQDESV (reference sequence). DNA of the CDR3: TGTGCCAGCAGCCCCGGGGCAGGGCGTCAGAGAGACTATGGCTACACCTTC. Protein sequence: CASSPGAGRQRDYGYTF. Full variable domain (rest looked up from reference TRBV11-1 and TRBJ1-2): EAEVAQSPRYKITEKSQAVAFWCDPISGHATLYWYRQILGQGPELLVQFQDESVVDDSQLPKDRFSAERLKGVDSTLKIQPAELGDSAMYLCASSPGAGRQRDYGYTFGSGTRLTVV.

CDR3 DNA: TGTGCCAGCAGTCCCAACAGGGGTATCGCCTACGAGCAGTACTTC. It specifies CASSPNRGIAYEQYF. V and J are TRBV6-2 or TRBV6-3 and TRBJ2-7; 7 positions match TRBD1. The CDR3 covers 15 residues. Unmatched junction bases numbered 9, after V lost 5 bases and J lost 2 bases. Germline V CDR1 and CDR2: MNHEY, SVGEGT.

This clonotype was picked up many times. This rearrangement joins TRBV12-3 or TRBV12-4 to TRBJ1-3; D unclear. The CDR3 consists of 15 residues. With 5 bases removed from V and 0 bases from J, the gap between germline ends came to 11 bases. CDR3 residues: CASSPSGGSGNTIYF. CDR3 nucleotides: TGTGCCAGCAGTCCGTCAGGAGGCTCTGGAAACACCATATATTTT.

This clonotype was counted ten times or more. CDR3 coding DNA: TGCAGTGCTCCCGGGACTGTAAAGCTCGAGCAGTACTTC. This translates into CSAPGTVKLEQYF. V gene TRBV20-1 combines with J gene TRBJ2-7, with D possibly TRBD2 on 6 matching bases. The CDR3 sequence is 13 residues long. V lost 5 bases, J lost 6 bases, and 17 bases lay in between. Per the germline V gene, CDR1 is DFQATT and CDR2 is SNEGSKA (reference sequence).

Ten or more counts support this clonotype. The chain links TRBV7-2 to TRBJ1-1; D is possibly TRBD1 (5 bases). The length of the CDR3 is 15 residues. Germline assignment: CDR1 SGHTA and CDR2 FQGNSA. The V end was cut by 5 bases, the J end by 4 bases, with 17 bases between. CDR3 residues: CASSHPRDESTEAFF. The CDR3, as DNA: TGTGCCAGCAGCCACCCCAGGGATGAGAGCACTGAAGCTTTCTTT.

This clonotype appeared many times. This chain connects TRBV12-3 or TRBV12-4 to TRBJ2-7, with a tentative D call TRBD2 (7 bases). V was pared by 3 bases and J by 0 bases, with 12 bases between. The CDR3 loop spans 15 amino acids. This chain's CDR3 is CASSLRGLISYEQYF. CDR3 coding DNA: TGTGCCAGCAGTTTGCGGGGGCTGATCTCCTACGAGCAGTACTTC.

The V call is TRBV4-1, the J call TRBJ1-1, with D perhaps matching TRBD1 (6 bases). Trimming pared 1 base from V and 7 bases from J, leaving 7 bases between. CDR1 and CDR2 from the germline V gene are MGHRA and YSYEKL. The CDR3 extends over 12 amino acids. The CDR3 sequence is CASSQVDSEAFF. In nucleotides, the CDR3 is TGCGCCAGCAGCCAAGTGGACAGTGAAGCTTTCTTT.

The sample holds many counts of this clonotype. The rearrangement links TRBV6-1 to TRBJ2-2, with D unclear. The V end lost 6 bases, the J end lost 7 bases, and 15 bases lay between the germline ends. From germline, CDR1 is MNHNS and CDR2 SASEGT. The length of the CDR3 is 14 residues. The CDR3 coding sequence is TGTGCCAGCAGGTTGACCGGCTCGGTCGGGGAGCTGTTTTTT. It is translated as CASRLTGSVGELFF.

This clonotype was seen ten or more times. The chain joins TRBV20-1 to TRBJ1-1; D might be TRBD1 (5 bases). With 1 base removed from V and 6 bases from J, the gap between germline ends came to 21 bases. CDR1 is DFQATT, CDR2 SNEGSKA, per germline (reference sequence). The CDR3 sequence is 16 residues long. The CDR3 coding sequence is TGCAGTGCTAGAGCGCAGGGAGGTCTCTCGTCGTCTGAAGCTTTCTTT. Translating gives CSARAQGGLSSSEAFF.

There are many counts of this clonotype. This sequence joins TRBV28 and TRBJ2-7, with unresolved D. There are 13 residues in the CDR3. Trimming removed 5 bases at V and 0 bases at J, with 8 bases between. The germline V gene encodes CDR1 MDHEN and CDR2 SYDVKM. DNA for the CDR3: TGTGCCAGCAGTGGTGTGGACTCCTACGAGCAGTACTTC. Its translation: CASSGVDSYEQYF.

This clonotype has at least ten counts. CDR3 in DNA: TGTGCCAGCAGTCCCCCGCTTAGCCCTGTAGGGGTTAATGGAGAGACCCAGTACTTC. It is translated as CASSPPLSPVGVNGETQYF. The chain uses TRBV28 and TRBJ2-5; D possibly corresponds to TRBD1 (5 bases). The CDR3 is 19 residues long. V lost 5 bases and J lost 4, with 29 bases in between. CDR1 and CDR2 (germline): MDHEN, SYDVKM. Full variable domain (rest looked up from reference TRBV28 and TRBJ2-5): DVKVTQSSRYLVKRTGEKVFLECVQDMDHENMFWYRQDPGLGLRLIYFSYDVKMKEKGDIPEGYSVSREKKERFSLILESASTNQTSMYLCASSPPLSPVGVNGETQYFGPGTRLLVL.

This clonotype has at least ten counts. CDR3 loop: CASSQTGLAVYEQYF. The CDR3, as DNA: TGTGCCAGCAGCCAGACCGGGCTAGCGGTCTACGAGCAGTACTTC. V usage is TRBV12-3 or TRBV12-4 and J usage is TRBJ2-7; 7 bases agree with TRBD2. The V and J ends lost 6 bases and 3 bases, in that order; junction bases with no gene match: 11. There are 15 residues in the CDR3.